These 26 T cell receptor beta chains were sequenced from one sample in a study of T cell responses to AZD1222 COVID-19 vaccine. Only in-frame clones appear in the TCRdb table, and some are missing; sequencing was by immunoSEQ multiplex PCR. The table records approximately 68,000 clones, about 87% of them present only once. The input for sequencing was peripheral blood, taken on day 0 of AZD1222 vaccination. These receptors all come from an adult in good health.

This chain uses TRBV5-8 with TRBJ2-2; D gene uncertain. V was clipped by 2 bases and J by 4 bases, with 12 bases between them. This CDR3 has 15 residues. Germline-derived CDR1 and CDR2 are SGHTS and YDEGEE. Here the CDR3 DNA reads TGTGCCAGCAGCTTAGGAAGGCAGCTCACCGGGGAGCTGTTTTTT. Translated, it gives CASSLGRQLTGELFF.

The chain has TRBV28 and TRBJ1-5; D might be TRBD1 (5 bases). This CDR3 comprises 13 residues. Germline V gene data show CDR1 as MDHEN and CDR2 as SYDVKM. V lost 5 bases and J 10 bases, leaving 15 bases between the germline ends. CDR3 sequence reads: CASSVRARKPQHF. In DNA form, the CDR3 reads TGTGCCAGCAGTGTCAGGGCGCGAAAACCCCAGCATTTT.

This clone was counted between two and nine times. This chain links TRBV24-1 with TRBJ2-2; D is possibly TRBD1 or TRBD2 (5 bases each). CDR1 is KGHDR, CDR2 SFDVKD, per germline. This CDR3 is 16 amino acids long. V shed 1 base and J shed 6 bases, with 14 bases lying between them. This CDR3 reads CATSDFGAWDAGELFF. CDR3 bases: TGTGCCACCAGTGATTTCGGGGCCTGGGACGCCGGGGAGCTGTTTTTT.

CDR3 sequence (DNA): TGCAGCGGCGGAGGGAACTTGGAGACTGAAGCTTTCTTT. Protein sequence: CSGGGNLETEAFF. The chain uses TRBV29-1 and TRBJ1-1; D unclear. CDR1 is SQVTM, CDR2 ANQGSEA, per germline. CDR3 length equals 13 residues. V was pared by 7 bases and J by 5 bases, with 17 bases between.

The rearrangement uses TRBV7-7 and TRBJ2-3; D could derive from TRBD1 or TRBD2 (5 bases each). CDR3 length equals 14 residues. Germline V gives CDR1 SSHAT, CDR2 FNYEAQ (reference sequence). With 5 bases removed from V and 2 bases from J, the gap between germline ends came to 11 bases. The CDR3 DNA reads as TGTGCCAGCAGCCGGGACGGTGACACAGATACGCAGTATTTT. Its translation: CASSRDGDTDTQYF.

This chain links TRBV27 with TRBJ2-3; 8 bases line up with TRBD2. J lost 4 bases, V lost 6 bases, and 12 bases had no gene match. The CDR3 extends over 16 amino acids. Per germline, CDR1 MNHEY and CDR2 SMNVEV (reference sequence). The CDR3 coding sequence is TGTGCCAGCAGCCTCGTTGGGGGCGGGGGGCCAGATACGCAGTATTTT. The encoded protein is CASSLVGGGGPDTQYF.

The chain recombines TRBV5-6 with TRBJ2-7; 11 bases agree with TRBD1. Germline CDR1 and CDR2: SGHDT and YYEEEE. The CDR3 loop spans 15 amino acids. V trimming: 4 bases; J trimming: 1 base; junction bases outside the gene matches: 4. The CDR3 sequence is CASSPGQGGSYEQYF. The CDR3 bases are TGTGCCAGCAGCCCGGGACAGGGGGGATCCTACGAGCAGTACTTC.

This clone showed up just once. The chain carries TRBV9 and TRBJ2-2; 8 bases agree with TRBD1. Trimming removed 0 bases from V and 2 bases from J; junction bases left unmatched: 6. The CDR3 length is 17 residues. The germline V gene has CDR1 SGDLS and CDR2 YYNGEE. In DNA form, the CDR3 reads TGTGCCAGCAGCGTAGTATCAGGGGGCCTAAACACCGGGGAGCTGTTTTTT. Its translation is CASSVVSGGLNTGELFF.

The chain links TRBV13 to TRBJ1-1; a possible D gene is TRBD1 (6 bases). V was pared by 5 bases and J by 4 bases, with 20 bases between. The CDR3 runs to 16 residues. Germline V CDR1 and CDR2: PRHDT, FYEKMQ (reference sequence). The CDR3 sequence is CASSLRSTGYSTEAFF. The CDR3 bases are TGTGCCAGCAGCCTCCGATCGACAGGCTATAGCACTGAAGCTTTCTTT.

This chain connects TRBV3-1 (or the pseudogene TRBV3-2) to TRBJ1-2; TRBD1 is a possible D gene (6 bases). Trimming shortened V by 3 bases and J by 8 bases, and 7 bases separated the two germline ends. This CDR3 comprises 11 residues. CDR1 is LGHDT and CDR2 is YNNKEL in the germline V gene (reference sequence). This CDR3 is CASSHGGGYTF. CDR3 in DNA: TGTGCCAGCAGCCACGGGGGCGGCTACACCTTC.

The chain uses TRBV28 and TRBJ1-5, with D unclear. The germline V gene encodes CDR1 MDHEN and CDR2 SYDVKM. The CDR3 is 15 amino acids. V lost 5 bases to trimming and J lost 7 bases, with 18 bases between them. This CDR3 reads CASSRPLVSGQPQHF. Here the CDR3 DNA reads TGTGCCAGCAGTAGACCCCTTGTGAGCGGGCAGCCCCAGCATTTT. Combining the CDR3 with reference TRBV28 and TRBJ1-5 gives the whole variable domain DVKVTQSSRYLVKRTGEKVFLECVQDMDHENMFWYRQDPGLGLRLIYFSYDVKMKEKGDIPEGYSVSREKKERFSLILESASTNQTSMYLCASSRPLVSGQPQHFGDGTRLSIL.

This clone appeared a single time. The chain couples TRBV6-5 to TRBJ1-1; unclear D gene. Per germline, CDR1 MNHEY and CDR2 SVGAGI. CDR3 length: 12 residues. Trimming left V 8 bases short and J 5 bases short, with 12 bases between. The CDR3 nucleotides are TGTGCCAGCCCAGATGGGAGGACTGAAGCTTTCTTT. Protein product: CASPDGRTEAFF.

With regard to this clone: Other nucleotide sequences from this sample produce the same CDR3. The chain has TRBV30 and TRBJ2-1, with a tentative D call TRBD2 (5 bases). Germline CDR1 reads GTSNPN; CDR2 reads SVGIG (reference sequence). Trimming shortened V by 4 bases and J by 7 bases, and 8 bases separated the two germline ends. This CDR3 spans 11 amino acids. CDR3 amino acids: CAWNPGNEQFF. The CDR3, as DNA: TGTGCCTGGAACCCGGGGAATGAGCAGTTCTTC.

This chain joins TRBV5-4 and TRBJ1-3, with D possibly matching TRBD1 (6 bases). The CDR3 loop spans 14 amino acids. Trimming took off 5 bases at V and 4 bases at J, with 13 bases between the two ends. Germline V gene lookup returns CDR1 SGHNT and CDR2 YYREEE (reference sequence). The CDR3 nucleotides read TGTGCCAGCAGTCCTGGGGGCAACGGAAACACCATATATTTT. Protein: CASSPGGNGNTIYF.

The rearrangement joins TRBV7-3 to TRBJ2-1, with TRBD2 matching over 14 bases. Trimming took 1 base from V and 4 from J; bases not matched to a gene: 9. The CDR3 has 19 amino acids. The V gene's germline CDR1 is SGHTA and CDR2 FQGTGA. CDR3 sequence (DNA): TGTGCCAGCAGCTTAATCGGGACTAGCGGGAGCGAGGGATACAATGAGCAGTTCTTC. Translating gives CASSLIGTSGSEGYNEQFF.

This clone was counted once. The CDR3 bases are TGTGCCATCAGTAGCGGGACAAGCACCGGGGAGCTGTTTTTT. Residues: CAISSGTSTGELFF. This rearrangement joins TRBV10-3 to TRBJ2-2; D is possibly TRBD2 (7 bases). Trimming removed 5 bases at V and 4 bases at J, with 11 bases between. The CDR3 runs to 14 residues. In germline, CDR1 is ENHRY, CDR2 SYGVKD.

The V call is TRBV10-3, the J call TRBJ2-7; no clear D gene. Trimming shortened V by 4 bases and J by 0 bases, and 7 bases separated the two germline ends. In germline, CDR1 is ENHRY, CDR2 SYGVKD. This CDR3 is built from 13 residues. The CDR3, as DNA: TGTGCCATCAGTGCCTCAGTCTCCTACGAGCAGTACTTC. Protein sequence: CAISASVSYEQYF.

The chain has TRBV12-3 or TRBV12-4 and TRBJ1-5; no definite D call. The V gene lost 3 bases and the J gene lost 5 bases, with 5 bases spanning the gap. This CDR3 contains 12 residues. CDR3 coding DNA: TGTGCCAGCAGTTTGCGGGATCAGCCCCAGCATTTT. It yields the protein CASSLRDQPQHF.

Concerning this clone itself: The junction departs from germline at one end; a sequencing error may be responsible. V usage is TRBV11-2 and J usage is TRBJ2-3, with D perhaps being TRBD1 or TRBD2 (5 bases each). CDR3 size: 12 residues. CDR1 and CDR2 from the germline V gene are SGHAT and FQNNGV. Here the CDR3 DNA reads TGTGCCAGCAACTTACGGGACGGTACGCAGTATTTT. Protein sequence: CASNLRDGTQYF.

This CDR3 reads CASSPPGQGLQHF. The CDR3 coding sequence is TGTGCCAGCTCACCCCCGGGACAGGGCCTCCAGCATTTT. J is TRBJ1-5 and V is TRBV18, with 9 bases aligning to TRBD1. After removal of 3 bases from V and 12 bases from J, the junction contained 6 bases not matched to a gene. The germline V gene encodes CDR1 KGHSH and CDR2 LQKENI. The CDR3 spans 13 residues.

The CDR3 DNA is TGTGCCAGCAGCTTTGGGGCGGTCGGTGAGCAGTTCTTC. It yields the protein CASSFGAVGEQFF. The rearrangement uses TRBV6-5 and TRBJ2-1; D is perhaps TRBD1 (5 bases). Trimming stripped 6 bases from V and 9 bases from J, with 15 bases between. Germline V lookup: CDR1 MNHEY, CDR2 SVGAGI. The CDR3 covers 13 residues.

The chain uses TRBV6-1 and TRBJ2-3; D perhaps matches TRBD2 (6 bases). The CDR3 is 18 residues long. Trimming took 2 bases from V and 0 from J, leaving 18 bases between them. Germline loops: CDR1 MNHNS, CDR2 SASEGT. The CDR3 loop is CASSESDSRGISTDTQYF. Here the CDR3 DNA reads TGTGCCAGCAGTGAATCCGACAGCCGGGGGATTAGCACAGATACGCAGTATTTT.

CDR3 region: CASSNKPPGQGFNEQFF. The CDR3 nucleotides are TGCGCCAGCAGCAACAAACCCCCGGGACAGGGGTTCAATGAGCAGTTCTTC. The chain carries TRBV5-1 and TRBJ2-1; 10 bases line up with TRBD1. Germline-derived CDR1 and CDR2 are SGHRS and YFSETQ. J gave up 6 bases and V 4 bases, and 13 bases lay outside the gene matches. CDR3 size: 17 residues.

In DNA, the CDR3 is TGTGCCAGCAGCTCCAGGGGAGGAGACATTCAGTACTTC. Translation: CASSSRGGDIQYF. The chain combines TRBV5-6 with TRBJ2-4; D possibly uses TRBD1 or TRBD2 (6 bases each). CDR3 length: 13 residues. V gave up 3 bases and J gave up 8 bases, with 12 bases separating them. The germline CDR1 and CDR2 sequences are SGHDT and YYEEEE.

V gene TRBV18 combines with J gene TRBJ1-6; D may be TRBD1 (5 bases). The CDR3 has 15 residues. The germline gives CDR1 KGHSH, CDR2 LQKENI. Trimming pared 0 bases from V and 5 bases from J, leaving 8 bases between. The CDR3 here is CASSPPGGNNSPLHF. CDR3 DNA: TGTGCCAGCTCACCACCGGGGGGTAATAATTCACCCCTCCACTTT.

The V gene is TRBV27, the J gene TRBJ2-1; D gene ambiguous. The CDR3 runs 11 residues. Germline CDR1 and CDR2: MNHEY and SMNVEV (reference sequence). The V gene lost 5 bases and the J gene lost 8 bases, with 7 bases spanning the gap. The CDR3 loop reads CASSLNDEQFF. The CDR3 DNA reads TGTGCCAGCAGTCTGAACGATGAGCAGTTCTTC.